Sequencing of this TCR beta chain was carried out in a study of identical twins. A universal primer binding site was introduced by template switching. The final cDNA contained unique molecular identifiers. One entry per CDR3 protein results from TCRdb running MiXCR on the 5' RACE reads. The repertoire holds about 920,000 distinct CDR3 sequences, with about 12% as singletons. Notes on the study in general: Excess sharing between twins was weaker in beta out-of-frame sequences. Out-of-frame alpha sequences shared between twins exhibited an excess of low generation probability.

Trimming removed 6 bases from V and 0 bases from J, with 15 bases in between. CDR1 is MNHEY and CDR2 is SMNVEV in the germline V gene (reference sequence). The CDR3 is 15 residues long. Note on this clonotype: Its antigen remains unidentified.

This sample also belongs to another study, concerning yellow fever vaccine responses in identical twins. That study reports: As reported, the vaccine T cell response of twins seemed partly convergent and partly personalized.

The clonotype originates from a woman aged 18-35 years in good health. The specimen was PBMCs. This chain connects TRBV27 to TRBJ2-7, with a tentative D call TRBD1 (6 bases). In DNA, the CDR3 is TGTGCCAGCAGCCCAACAGGGTCATACTCCTACGAGCAGTACTTC. Its protein product is CASSPTGSYSYEQYF.